This is a list of T cell receptor beta chains from one sample in a study of blood T cell repertoires in COVID-19. The table came from immunoSEQ multiplex PCR; TCRdb's copy has only in-frame clones and leaves some out. The sample comprises fewer than 400,000 clones, 85% to 90% of which are singletons, and 2.9% rests with the top ten. Sequences were obtained from peripheral blood. The source is a woman in her twenties or thirties with COVID-19, enrolled during active disease. Each CDR3 is given with its conserved first and last residue. The order of the fields is D gene, clone size, J gene, V gene, CDR3 DNA, CDR3 protein. D genes are given only for firm matches. Clone size is shown for a subset of rows, as once, few, many or a class of expanded clone.

>.|.|TRBJ1-6|TRBV10-3
TGTGCCATCAGTGAGTTCGGGGGGAGGCTAAATTCACCCCTCCACTTT
CAISEFGGRLNSPLHF
>TRBD1|.|TRBJ2-1|TRBV5-1
TGCGCCAGCAGCGGTACACAGGGGACACGTTTGAACCAGTTCTTC
CASSGTQGTRLNQFF
>.|.|TRBJ2-2|TRBV19
TGTGCCCCCCCCGGCCGGGACACCGGGGAGCTGTTTTTT
CAPPGRDTGELFF
>.|.|TRBJ1-1|TRBV19
TGTGCCAGTAGTATCCAGGTGATGAACACTGAAGCTTTCTTT
CASSIQVMNTEAFF
>.|.|TRBJ1-5|TRBV6-2/TRBV6-3
TGTGCCAGCAGCCTATCCGGGGGAGTAGGTCAGCCCCAGCATTTT
CASSLSGGVGQPQHF
>TRBD2|.|TRBJ2-4|TRBV7-2
TGTGCCAGCAGCTTACGGGGACGGGGGGAGGCCAAAAACATTCAGTACTTC
CASSLRGRGEAKNIQYF
>TRBD2|.|TRBJ2-1|TRBV9
TGTGCCAGCAGCGTAGGTGGTAGCGGGTACAATGAGCAGTTCTTC
CASSVGGSGYNEQFF
>TRBD1|.|TRBJ2-1|TRBV5-1
TGCGCCAGCAGCTTGGGGACAGGCAACTACAATGAGCAGTTCTTC
CASSLGTGNYNEQFF
>TRBD1|.|TRBJ1-1|TRBV19
TGTGCCAGTAGTGTTCAACAGGGGAGTTTTGAAGCTTTCTTT
CASSVQQGSFEAFF
>TRBD2|.|TRBJ2-1|TRBV12-5
TGTGCTAGTGCCCCGACTAGCGGGAACACGAATGAGCAGTTCTTC
CASAPTSGNTNEQFF
>TRBD1|once|TRBJ1-1|TRBV5-6
TGTGCCAGCAGCTACACAGGGGGCGGTCACACTGAAGCTTTCTTT
CASSYTGGGHTEAFF
>.|.|TRBJ1-1|TRBV27
TGTGCCAGCAGTCTCAGGGCACCGAACACTGAAGCTTTCTTT
CASSLRAPNTEAFF
>.|.|TRBJ1-2|TRBV5-1
TGCGCCAGCAGCGCACTACAGGGTAGGGCTCGAGGCTACACCTTC
CASSALQGRARGYTF
>TRBD1|.|TRBJ2-3|TRBV29-1
TGCAGCGTTGGACAGGGGGCCACAGATACGCAGTATTTT
CSVGQGATDTQYF
>TRBD2|.|TRBJ2-3|TRBV11-2
TGTGCCAGCAGCCGCATAGCGGGAGATACAGATACGCAGTATTTT
CASSRIAGDTDTQYF